Listed below are T cell receptor beta chains from one sample, sequenced in a study of blood T cell repertoires in COVID-19. The table came from immunoSEQ multiplex PCR; TCRdb's copy has only in-frame clones and leaves some out. The table has approximately 120,000 clones, more than 65% seen once. Source material: peripheral blood. These TCRs come from a woman aged 70-85 years with acute or convalescent COVID-19. Both conserved end residues are part of each CDR3. The D gene is left open where the match is weak. Clone size, where shown, is once, few, many, or a class for clones that have expanded.

V	J	D	size	CDR3	DNA
TRBV9	TRBJ1-2	NA	once	CASSVEWTAGYGYTF	TGTGCCAGCAGCGTAGAGTGGACAGCTGGCTATGGCTACACCTTC
TRBV12-5	TRBJ1-2	TRBD1	NA	CASAPDRADYGYTF	TGTGCTAGTGCCCCCGACAGGGCGGACTATGGCTACACCTTC
TRBV10-2	TRBJ1-2	TRBD1	few	CASRPGQSNYGYTF	TGCGCCAGCAGGCCGGGACAGTCTAACTATGGCTACACCTTC
TRBV14	TRBJ1-6	TRBD1	once	CASSQVGQWDSPLHF	TGTGCCAGCAGCCAAGTGGGACAGTGGGATTCACCCCTCCACTTT
TRBV30	TRBJ1-4	NA	NA	CAWSAKITNEKLFF	TGTGCCTGGAGTGCAAAAATAACTAATGAAAAACTGTTTTTT
TRBV5-6	TRBJ2-5	NA	NA	CASSLGQFQETQYF	TGTGCCAGCAGCCTCGGACAGTTTCAAGAGACCCAGTACTTC
TRBV7-9	TRBJ2-3	TRBD2	NA	CASSYREGGTDTQYF	TGTGCCAGCAGCTACCGGGAGGGGGGCACAGATACGCAGTATTTT
TRBV18	TRBJ2-7	TRBD1	once	CASSPLGQGFEQYF	TGTGCCAGCTCACCTCTGGGACAGGGATTTGAGCAGTACTTC
TRBV7-2	TRBJ2-5	TRBD2	NA	CASSLARGLAGGAKTQYF	TGTGCCAGCAGCTTAGCGAGGGGACTAGCGGGGGGCGCGAAGACCCAGTACTTC
TRBV9	TRBJ2-7	NA	NA	CASSATQSLYEQYF	TGTGCCAGCAGCGCTACACAGAGCCTGTACGAGCAGTACTTC
TRBV10-3	TRBJ2-3	TRBD2	NA	CAISGGTSGGQRNTQYF	TGTGCCATCAGTGGGGGGACTAGCGGGGGCCAGAGGAATACGCAGTATTTT
TRBV13	TRBJ2-4	NA	NA	CASSLGSGSDIQYF	TGTGCCAGCAGCTTGGGTTCAGGATCGGACATTCAGTACTTC